The 2 T cell receptor beta chains in this list originate from one sample, sequenced in a study of PD-L1 blockade in urothelial cancer. Time point indicated: pretreatment peripheral blood. Data came from immunoSEQ multiplex PCR; TCRdb stores just in-frame clones and leaves some out. The sample yields about 81,000 clones, 89% seen once. The sequencing used PBMCs, collected around atezolizumab (anti-PD-L1) treatment. These TCRs come from a woman at least 80 years old with urothelial cancer.

The genes are TRBV5-6 and TRBJ2-1, with a tentative D call TRBD1 (7 bases). The V and J ends lost 4 bases and 5 bases respectively, with 19 bases between them. CDR1 and CDR2 from the germline V gene are SGHDT and YYEEEE. This CDR3 has 16 residues. CDR3 nucleotides: TGTGCCAGCAGCGGGGGGACATGGGGACAGCACAATGAGCAGTTCTTC. The encoded protein is CASSGGTWGQHNEQFF.

The rearrangement uses TRBV13 and TRBJ1-2; D remains ambiguous. CDR1 and CDR2 from the germline V gene are PRHDT and FYEKMQ (reference sequence). With 6 bases removed from V and 6 bases from J, the gap between germline ends came to 11 bases. The CDR3 spans 12 residues. CDR3 nucleotides: TGTGCCAGCAGTCGAGGGCAGGATGGCTACACCTTC. Protein product: CASSRGQDGYTF.